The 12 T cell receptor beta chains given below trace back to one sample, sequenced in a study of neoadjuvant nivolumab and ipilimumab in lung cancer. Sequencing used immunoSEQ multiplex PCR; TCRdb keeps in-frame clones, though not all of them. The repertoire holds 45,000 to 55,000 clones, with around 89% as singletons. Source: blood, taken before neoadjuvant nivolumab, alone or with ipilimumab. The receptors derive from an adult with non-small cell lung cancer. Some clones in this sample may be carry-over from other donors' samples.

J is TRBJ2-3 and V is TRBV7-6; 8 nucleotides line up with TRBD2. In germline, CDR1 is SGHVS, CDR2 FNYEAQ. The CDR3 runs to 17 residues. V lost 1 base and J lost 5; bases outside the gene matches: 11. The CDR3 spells CASSLVGLAGPKDTQYF. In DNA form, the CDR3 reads TGTGCCAGCAGCTTAGTGGGGTTAGCGGGGCCTAAAGATACGCAGTATTTT.

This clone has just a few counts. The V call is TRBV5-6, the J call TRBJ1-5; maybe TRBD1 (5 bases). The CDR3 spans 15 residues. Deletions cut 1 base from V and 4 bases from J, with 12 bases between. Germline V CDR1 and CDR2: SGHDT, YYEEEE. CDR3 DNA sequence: TGTGCCAGCAGCTTGAGGCAGGGACCAAATCAGCCCCAGCATTTT. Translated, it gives CASSLRQGPNQPQHF. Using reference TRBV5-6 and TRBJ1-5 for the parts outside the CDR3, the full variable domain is DAGVTQSPTHLIKTRGQQVTLRCSPKSGHDTVSWYQQALGQGPQFIFQYYEEEERQRGNFPDRFSGHQFPNYSSELNVNALLLGDSALYLCASSLRQGPNQPQHFGDGTRLSIL.

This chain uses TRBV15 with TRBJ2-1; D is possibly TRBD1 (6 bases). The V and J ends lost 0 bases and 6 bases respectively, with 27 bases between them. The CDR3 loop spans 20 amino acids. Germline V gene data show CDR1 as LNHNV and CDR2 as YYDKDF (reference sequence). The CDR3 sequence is CATSRDPGVPGPHSPNEQFF. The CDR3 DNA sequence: TGTGCCACCAGCAGAGATCCAGGGGTGCCGGGTCCCCATTCCCCCAATGAGCAGTTCTTC.

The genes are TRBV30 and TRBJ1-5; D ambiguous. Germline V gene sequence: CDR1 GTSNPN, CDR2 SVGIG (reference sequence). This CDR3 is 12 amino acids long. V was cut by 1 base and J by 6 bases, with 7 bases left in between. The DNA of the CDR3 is TGTGCCTGGAGTGGTTTTGGTCAGCCCCAGCATTTT. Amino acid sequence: CAWSGFGQPQHF.

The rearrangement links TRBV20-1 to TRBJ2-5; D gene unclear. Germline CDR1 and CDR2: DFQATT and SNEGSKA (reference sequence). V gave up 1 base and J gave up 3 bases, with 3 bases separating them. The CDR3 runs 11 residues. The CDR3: CSARVEETQYF. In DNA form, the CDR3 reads TGCAGTGCTAGAGTTGAAGAGACCCAGTACTTC.

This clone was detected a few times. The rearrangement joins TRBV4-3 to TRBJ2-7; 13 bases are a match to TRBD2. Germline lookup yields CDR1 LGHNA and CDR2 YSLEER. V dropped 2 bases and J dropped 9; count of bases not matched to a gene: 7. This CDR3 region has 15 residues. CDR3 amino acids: CASSQILAGGMMQYF. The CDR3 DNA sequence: TGCGCCAGCAGCCAAATACTAGCGGGAGGGATGATGCAGTACTTC.

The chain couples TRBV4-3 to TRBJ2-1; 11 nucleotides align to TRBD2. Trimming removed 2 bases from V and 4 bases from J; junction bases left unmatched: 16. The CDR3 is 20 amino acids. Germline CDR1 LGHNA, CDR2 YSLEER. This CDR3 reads CASSQKTSGVIGGPYNEQFF. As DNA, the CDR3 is TGCGCCAGCAGCCAAAAGACTAGCGGGGTAATTGGAGGGCCGTACAATGAGCAGTTCTTC.

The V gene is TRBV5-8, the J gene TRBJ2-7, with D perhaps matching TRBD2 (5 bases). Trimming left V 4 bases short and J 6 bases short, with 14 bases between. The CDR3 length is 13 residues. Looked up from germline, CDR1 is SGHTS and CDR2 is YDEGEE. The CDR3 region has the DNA TGTGCCAGCAGCCGTTATGGGAGTACCGAGCAGTACTTC. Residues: CASSRYGSTEQYF. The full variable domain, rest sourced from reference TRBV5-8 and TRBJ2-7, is EAGVTQSPTHLIKTRGQQATLRCSPISGHTSVYWYQQALGLGLQFLLWYDEGEERNRGNFPPRFSGRQFPNYSSELNVNALELEDSALYLCASSRYGSTEQYFGPGTRLTVT.

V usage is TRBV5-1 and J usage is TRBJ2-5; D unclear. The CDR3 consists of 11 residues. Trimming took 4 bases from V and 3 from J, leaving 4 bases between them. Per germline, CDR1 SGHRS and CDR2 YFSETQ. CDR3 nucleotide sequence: TGCGCCAGCAGCCCGAAAGAGACCCAGTACTTC. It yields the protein CASSPKETQYF.

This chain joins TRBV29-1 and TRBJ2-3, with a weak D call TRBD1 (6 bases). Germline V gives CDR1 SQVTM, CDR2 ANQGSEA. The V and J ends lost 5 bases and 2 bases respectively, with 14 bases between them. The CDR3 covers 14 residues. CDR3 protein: CSVSGQLLTDTQYF. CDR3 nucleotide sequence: TGCAGCGTTTCCGGACAGCTTCTCACAGATACGCAGTATTTT.

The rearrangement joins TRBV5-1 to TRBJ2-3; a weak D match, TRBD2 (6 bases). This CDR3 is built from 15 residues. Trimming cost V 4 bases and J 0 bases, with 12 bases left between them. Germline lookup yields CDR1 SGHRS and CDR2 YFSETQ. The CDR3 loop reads CASSRLGSSTDTQYF. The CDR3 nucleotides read TGCGCCAGCAGCCGACTAGGTTCTAGCACAGATACGCAGTATTTT.

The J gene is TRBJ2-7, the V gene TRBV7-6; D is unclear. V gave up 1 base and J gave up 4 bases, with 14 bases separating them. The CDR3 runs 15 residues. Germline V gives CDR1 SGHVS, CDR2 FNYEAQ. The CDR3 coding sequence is TGTGCCAGCAGCTTAGATTCACTACGAGGTTACGAGCAGTACTTC. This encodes CASSLDSLRGYEQYF. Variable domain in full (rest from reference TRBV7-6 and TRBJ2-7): GAGVSQSPRYKVTKRGQDVALRCDPISGHVSLYWYRQALGQGPEFLTYFNYEAQQDKSGLPNDRFSAERPEGSISTLTIQRTEQRDSAMYRCASSLDSLRGYEQYFGPGTRLTVT.